The source of this T cell receptor beta chain is a study of T cell changes during pregnancy in multiple sclerosis. V was shortened by 0 bases and J by 9 bases, with 12 bases between the two germline ends. There are 14 residues in the CDR3. The germline CDR1 and CDR2 sequences are MNHEY and SMNVEV (reference sequence). TCRdb's table, derived via immunoSEQ multiplex PCR, lists solely in-frame clones and lacks some. The data contain roughly 40,000 clones, about 89% of them singletons. The material sequenced was CD4+ T cells from peripheral blood mononuclear cells, taken in the first trimester of pregnancy. The chain has TRBV27 and TRBJ2-1; possibly TRBD1 for D (5 bases). The sequence was obtained from a female donor with multiple sclerosis, enrolled in a pregnancy study. The CDR3 bases are TGTGCCAGCAGTTTATCCTACAGGACCACTGAGCAGTTCTTC. Translation gives CASSLSYRTTEQFF.